The next 11 T cell receptor beta chains were all read from a single sample in a study of T cell responses to AZD1222 COVID-19 vaccine. Measured with immunoSEQ multiplex PCR; TCRdb has only the in-frame clones, and not every one. The table lists approximately 15,000 clones, 88% of them singletons. Here the sequenced sample was peripheral blood, taken 28 days after the second AZD1222 dose. Receptors originate from an adult who received the AZD1222 COVID-19 vaccine.

This sequence joins TRBV6-1 and TRBJ2-7, with D possibly being TRBD2 (5 bases). This CDR3 has 14 residues. Per the germline V gene, CDR1 is MNHNS and CDR2 is SASEGT. V shed 6 bases and J shed 3 bases, with 15 bases lying between them. The CDR3 protein is CASSQTEGLYEQYF. CDR3 in DNA: TGTGCCAGCAGCCAGACCGAGGGCCTCTACGAGCAGTACTTC.

This clone was seen only a few times. The chain has TRBV27 and TRBJ2-7, with TRBD1 matching over 7 bases. The V gene's germline CDR1 is MNHEY and CDR2 SMNVEV (reference sequence). The CDR3 runs to 13 residues. The V segment lost 8 bases and the J segment 3 bases; nucleotides outside the gene matches: 7. For the CDR3, the DNA is TGTGCCAGCTCACGGGGACAGAGCTACGAGCAGTACTTC. Translating it yields CASSRGQSYEQYF.

The chain combines TRBV19 with TRBJ2-5, with D unclear. This CDR3 has 13 residues. Trimming left V 3 bases short and J 3 bases short, with 8 bases between. The germline V gene encodes CDR1 LNHDA and CDR2 SQIVND (reference sequence). As DNA, the CDR3 is TGTGCCAGTAGTATCGGCACAGAAGAGACCCAGTACTTC. Residues: CASSIGTEETQYF.

The chain combines TRBV7-8 with TRBJ1-6, with D hard to call. Trimming left V 1 base short and J 8 bases short, with 6 bases between. This CDR3 is built from 13 residues. Per the germline V gene, CDR1 is SGHVS and CDR2 is FQNEAQ. As DNA, the CDR3 is TGTGCCAGCAGCTTAGTTGATGATTCACCCCTCCACTTT. Protein product: CASSLVDDSPLHF.

The chain employs TRBV5-4 and TRBJ1-2; D remains unclear. Germline V lookup: CDR1 SGHNT, CDR2 YYREEE (reference sequence). Trimming cost V 4 bases and J 3 bases, with 10 bases left between them. This CDR3 spans 13 amino acids. CDR3: CASSRPRDYGYTF. For the CDR3, the DNA is TGTGCCAGCAGCCGGCCGAGGGACTATGGCTACACCTTC.

The gene calls are TRBV6-2 or TRBV6-3 and TRBJ1-4, with a tentative D call TRBD1 (6 bases). In germline, CDR1 is MNHEY, CDR2 SVGEGT. Trimming took 6 bases from V and 2 from J, leaving 13 bases between them. The CDR3 has 15 residues. The CDR3 is CASSLTGRTNEKLFF. CDR3 sequence (DNA): TGTGCCAGCAGCCTTACAGGGCGCACTAATGAAAAACTGTTTTTT.

With regard to this clone: One end of the junction varies from germline; a read error may be responsible. This rearrangement joins TRBV2 to TRBJ1-2; D may be TRBD1 (6 bases). This CDR3 has 12 amino acids. Germline V lookup: CDR1 SNHLY, CDR2 FYNNEI. The CDR3 here is CASSEDRSGYTF. The DNA of the CDR3 is TGTGCCAGCAGCGAAGACAGGTCCGGCTACACCTTC.

The V and J genes are TRBV5-1 and TRBJ2-7; TRBD1 matches at 9 bases. Germline CDR1 and CDR2: SGHRS and YFSETQ. The CDR3 covers 14 residues. The junction had 5 bases not matched to a gene; V was cut back by 2 bases and J by 5 bases. The CDR3 nucleotides are TGCGCCAGCAGCTTCGGGACAGGGAATCACGAGCAGTACTTC. As protein: CASSFGTGNHEQYF. The variable domain in full, completed from reference TRBV5-1 and TRBJ2-7, reads KAGVTQTPRYLIKTRGQQVTLSCSPISGHRSVSWYQQTPGQGLQFLFEYFSETQRNKGNFPGRFSGRQFSNSRSEMNVSTLELGDSALYLCASSFGTGNHEQYFGPGTRLTVT.

This clone was detected only once. The chain joins TRBV11-3 to TRBJ2-1; TRBD2 matches at 11 bases. This CDR3 has 19 amino acids. Germline lookup yields CDR1 SGHNT and CDR2 YENEEA. The V and J ends lost 4 bases and 4 bases, in that order; junction bases with no gene match: 15. CDR3 in amino acids: CASSSQPIGGTSGYNEQFF. The CDR3 coding sequence is TGTGCCAGCAGCTCCCAACCAATAGGGGGGACTAGCGGATACAATGAGCAGTTCTTC.

This clone counts as medium-sized (0.01 to 0.1%). This chain connects TRBV2 to TRBJ2-2; 11 positions agree with TRBD1. Germline V lookup: CDR1 SNHLY, CDR2 FYNNEI. The junction had 5 bases not matched to a gene; V was cut back by 5 bases and J by 6 bases. CDR3 length equals 15 residues. The CDR3 DNA reads as TGTGCCAGCAGTTATCCGGGACAGGGGGCCGGGGAGCTGTTTTTT. Amino acid sequence: CASSYPGQGAGELFF.

This chain uses TRBV28 with TRBJ2-7; D is uncertain. Germline V CDR1 and CDR2: MDHEN, SYDVKM. The V gene lost 7 bases and the J gene lost 6 bases, with 10 bases spanning the gap. The CDR3 length is 11 residues. The CDR3 is CASTSAAEQYF. The CDR3 DNA follows: TGTGCCAGCACTTCGGCTGCCGAGCAGTACTTC.